The clone carrying this TCR beta chain showed up just a few times. What it recognizes is unknown. These data come from a study of T cells in Graves' hyperthyroidism and ophthalmopathy. General study findings and limits: Median prediction lead before ophthalmopathy onset was roughly 6 months with the model.

The V and J ends lost 3 bases and 8 bases respectively, with 7 bases between them. The CDR3 has 12 residues. Hyperthyroidism of Graves' type that showed no ophthalmopathy progression within 18 months was stable. Hyperthyroidism had been newly diagnosed in patients aged 18 to 65, and its duration was under 2 months. From approximately 9.3 ml of fresh peripheral blood, PBMCs were isolated. Researchers took RNA transcripts and amplified the TCR beta CDR3 regions from them. The TCR CDR3 first-round RT-PCR relied on the HTBI primer set. In TCRdb, the multiplex PCR reads were re-called with MiXCR into one record per CDR3 protein. Altogether hundreds of thousands of distinct CDR3 sequences are present, 20% to 25% being singletons, with the ten largest covering around four fifths.

The sequence came from a man aged 50-60 years with Graves' hyperthyroidism. The chain uses TRBV12-3 or TRBV12-4 and TRBJ2-2; D not certain. The sequenced sample consisted of blood. CDR3 DNA: TGTGCCAGCAGTTTTTCGGTGGGGGAGCTGTTTTTT. Translating it yields CASSFSVGELFF.